Given below is one TCR beta chain in context. Its antigen is unknown. This specimen belongs to a study of cytomegalovirus exposure and HLA in healthy donors. Study conclusions and caveats: TCR beta chains numbering more than 150 were designated cytomegalovirus-associated. V- and J-gene trimming of TCR beta was linked (in a later analysis) to a missense DCLRE1C variant.

The CDR3 loop spans 13 amino acids. V shed 4 bases and J 7 bases; nucleotides not matched to a gene: 5. CDR1 is SGHNT and CDR2 is YYREEE in the germline V gene (reference sequence). PCR amplification relied on 60 Vbeta primers (plus 13 Jbeta primers). The data were produced by immunoSEQ multiplex PCR, yet TCRdb's version contains in-frame clones alone and is incomplete. Its listing shows some 39,000 clones. This chain joins TRBV5-4 and TRBJ1-2, with TRBD1 matching over 9 bases. Input material: PBMCs. The clonotype was recovered from a woman in her thirties in good health and CMV-seropositive. The chain's CDR3 is CASSRTGVPGYTF. DNA for the CDR3: TGTGCCAGCAGCCGGACAGGGGTCCCTGGCTACACCTTC.